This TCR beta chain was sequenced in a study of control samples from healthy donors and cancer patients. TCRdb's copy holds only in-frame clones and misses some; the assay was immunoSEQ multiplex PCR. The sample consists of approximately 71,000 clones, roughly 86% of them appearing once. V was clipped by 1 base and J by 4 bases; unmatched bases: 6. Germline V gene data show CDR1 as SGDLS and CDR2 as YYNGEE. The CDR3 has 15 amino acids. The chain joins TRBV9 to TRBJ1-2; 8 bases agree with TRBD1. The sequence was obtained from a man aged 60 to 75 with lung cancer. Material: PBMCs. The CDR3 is CASSVQGAVGYGYTF. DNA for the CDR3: TGTGCCAGCAGCGTACAGGGGGCCGTAGGCTATGGCTACACCTTC.